These 28 T cell receptor beta chains came from one sample sequenced in a study of shared clonotypes between healthy human individuals. It was CD45RO-negative cells, positively selected for CCR7, that made up naive CD8 cells, with terminally differentiated effector memory CD45RA+ cells excluded. Profiling relied on immunoSEQ multiplex PCR, and the TCRdb table lists in-frame clones only, not all of them. The table lists approximately 740,000 clones, 80% to 95% of them singletons. The sequencing input was naive CD8+ T cells sorted from blood. These receptors were collected from a man aged 30 to 39 in good health.

The chain joins TRBV10-3 to TRBJ2-5, with 13 positions matching TRBD2. The trim removed 6 bases at V and 3 bases at J, leaving 7 bases unmatched. This CDR3 has 16 amino acids. In germline, CDR1 is ENHRY, CDR2 SYGVKD. CDR3 in amino acids: CAIRPGTSGAEETQYF. DNA of the CDR3: TGTGCCATCAGGCCCGGGACTAGCGGGGCAGAAGAGACCCAGTACTTC.

This clone was observed once. The rearrangement links TRBV29-1 to TRBJ1-1; 7 nucleotides match TRBD1. The CDR3 contains 13 residues. Germline V CDR1 and CDR2: SQVTM, ANQGSEA. Trimming took 8 bases from V and 4 from J; bases not matched to a gene: 10. The CDR3 region is CSSKGRGRTEAFF. The DNA of the CDR3 is TGCAGCTCAAAAGGGAGGGGGCGCACTGAAGCTTTCTTT.

The chain uses TRBV5-6 and TRBJ2-2; 7 bases align to TRBD2. The junction had 13 bases not matched to a gene; V was cut back by 4 bases and J by 4 bases. In germline, CDR1 is SGHDT, CDR2 YYEEEE. This CDR3 is built from 17 residues. DNA for the CDR3: TGTGCCAGCAGCATTAGGTGGCTAGCGGTCCTCACCGGGGAGCTGTTTTTT. Protein product: CASSIRWLAVLTGELFF.

The chain uses TRBV9 and TRBJ2-7, with 9 bases matching TRBD2. The CDR3 extends over 14 amino acids. With V trimmed by 0 bases and J by 3 bases, 1 base remained unmatched. Germline V CDR1 and CDR2: SGDLS, YYNGEE. The CDR3 loop reads CASSVDSGSYEQYF. The CDR3 DNA follows: TGTGCCAGCAGCGTAGATAGCGGGAGCTACGAGCAGTACTTC.

Points on this clone: Other DNA sequences within the sample encode an identical CDR3. The chain uses TRBV29-1 and TRBJ2-7, with 7 nucleotides matching TRBD1. The V and J ends lost 0 bases and 1 base, in that order; junction bases with no gene match: 0. Germline V lookup: CDR1 SQVTM, CDR2 ANQGSEA. This CDR3 comprises 13 residues. CDR3 sequence (DNA): TGCAGCGTTGAAGAGGACAGGTCCTACGAGCAGTACTTC. Translating gives CSVEEDRSYEQYF.

The chain recombines TRBV7-9 with TRBJ2-2; no firm D call. The length of the CDR3 is 16 residues. Trimming took off 5 bases at V and 5 bases at J, with 18 bases between the two ends. Germline-derived CDR1 and CDR2 are SEHNR and FQNEAQ (reference sequence). The CDR3 DNA sequence: TGTGCCAGCAGCCCGCCGGTCTTGTGGGAAACCGGGGAGCTGTTTTTT. This sequence encodes CASSPPVLWETGELFF.

This clone was recorded once. This chain uses TRBV10-3 with TRBJ2-1, with TRBD1 as a possible D gene (6 bases). The CDR3 is 16 amino acids. The germline V gene has CDR1 ENHRY and CDR2 SYGVKD. The germline V and J ends were trimmed by 7 bases and 3 bases, with 19 bases remaining between them. The CDR3 sequence is CAITEKGDNFYNEQFF. In DNA form, the CDR3 reads TGTGCCATCACCGAGAAAGGGGACAACTTCTACAATGAGCAGTTCTTC.

This clone has just one count. The chain has TRBV7-9 and TRBJ1-1, with unresolved D. Per germline, CDR1 SEHNR and CDR2 FQNEAQ (reference sequence). V was cut by 0 bases and J by 8 bases, with 10 bases left in between. The CDR3 extends over 13 amino acids. The CDR3 protein is CASSLALRQEAFF. The CDR3 nucleotides read TGTGCCAGCAGCTTAGCCCTCCGACAAGAAGCTTTCTTT. The complete variable domain, with remaining parts taken from reference TRBV7-9 and TRBJ1-1, reads DTGVSQNPRHKITKRGQNVTFRCDPISEHNRLYWYRQTLGQGPEFLTYFQNEAQLEKSRLLSDRFSAERPKGSFSTLEIQRTEQGDSAMYLCASSLALRQEAFFGQGTRLTVV.

V gene TRBV5-1 combines with J gene TRBJ2-3; perhaps TRBD1 as D (7 bases). The germline V gene encodes CDR1 SGHRS and CDR2 YFSETQ. Trimming removed 0 bases from V and 6 bases from J, with 14 bases in between. The CDR3 contains 15 residues. The CDR3, as DNA: TGCGCCAGCAGCTTGGCCGTGCAGGGGGGCGATACGCAGTATTTT. It is translated as CASSLAVQGGDTQYF.

The chain uses TRBV5-5 and TRBJ2-1; TRBD2 matches at 7 bases. Germline V gene lookup returns CDR1 SGHKS and CDR2 YYEKEE (reference sequence). The trim removed 0 bases at V and 0 bases at J, leaving 9 bases unmatched. The CDR3 is 18 residues long. CDR3 amino acids: CASSLAGYREVSYNEQFF. The CDR3 DNA is TGTGCCAGCAGCTTGGCGGGTTATCGGGAGGTCTCCTACAATGAGCAGTTCTTC.

The CDR3 loop is CASSSPRGASYNEQFF. CDR3 bases: TGTGCCAGCAGCTCCCCACGAGGGGCCTCCTACAATGAGCAGTTCTTC. The rearrangement joins TRBV11-3 to TRBJ2-1; D may correspond to TRBD1 or TRBD2 (5 bases each). This CDR3 comprises 16 residues. The germline gives CDR1 SGHNT, CDR2 YENEEA. V was cut by 4 bases and J by 0 bases, with 13 bases left in between.

V usage is TRBV13 and J usage is TRBJ2-7, with 9 bases lining up with TRBD2. This CDR3 is 14 amino acids long. The trim removed 5 bases at V and 3 bases at J, leaving 5 bases unmatched. Germline CDR1 PRHDT, CDR2 FYEKMQ (reference sequence). CDR3 amino acids: CASSISGSGYEQYF. CDR3 DNA: TGTGCCAGCAGCATTAGCGGGAGTGGCTACGAGCAGTACTTC. The full variable domain, in which reference TRBV13 and TRBJ2-7 provide the parts outside the CDR3, is AAGVIQSPRHLIKEKRETATLKCYPIPRHDTVYWYQQGPGQDPQFLISFYEKMQSDKGSIPDRFSAQQFSDYHSELNMSSLELGDSALYFCASSISGSGYEQYFGPGTRLTVT.

Remarks on this clone: The same CDR3 is also encoded by other DNA sequences in this sample. J is TRBJ2-7 and V is TRBV5-6; 7 bases line up with TRBD2. Germline CDR1 reads SGHDT; CDR2 reads YYEEEE. This CDR3 has 12 residues. Germline trimming cut 0 bases from V and 7 bases from J; bases unmatched to any gene: 1. The CDR3 loop is CASSLAGGEQYF. CDR3 bases: TGTGCCAGCAGCTTGGCCGGGGGGGAGCAGTACTTC.

The chain carries TRBV7-8 and TRBJ2-1; D is unresolved. The CDR3 covers 14 residues. V lost 2 bases, J lost 1 base, and 6 bases lay in between. CDR1 and CDR2 (germline): SGHVS, FQNEAQ. Here the CDR3 reads CASSLMGSYNEQFF. The CDR3 bases are TGTGCCAGCAGCTTAATGGGATCCTACAATGAGCAGTTCTTC.

The chain recombines TRBV27 with TRBJ2-7, with 9 bases aligning to TRBD1. This CDR3 has 13 residues. V lost 5 bases, J lost 5 bases, and 4 bases stayed unmatched. Germline V lookup: CDR1 MNHEY, CDR2 SMNVEV (reference sequence). Written as DNA, the CDR3 is TGTGCCAGCAGTCTAGGGACAGGGCACGAGCAGTACTTC. Protein sequence: CASSLGTGHEQYF.

This chain links TRBV7-2 with TRBJ1-2; tentatively, D is TRBD1 (5 bases). The length of the CDR3 is 14 residues. Trimming shortened V by 5 bases and J by 4 bases, and 14 bases separated the two germline ends. From germline, CDR1 is SGHTA and CDR2 FQGNSA. CDR3 loop: CASSRRGDPYGYTF. The CDR3, as DNA: TGTGCCAGCAGCCGCCGAGGGGATCCCTATGGCTACACCTTC.

The rearrangement links TRBV10-2 to TRBJ2-7, with a possible D match to TRBD1 (7 bases). V lost 7 bases and J lost 4, with 14 bases in between. Germline CDR1 reads WSHSY; CDR2 reads SAAADI. The CDR3 runs 13 residues. The CDR3 here is CASTQGGSYEQYF. The CDR3 bases are TGCGCCAGCACCCAGGGGGGCTCGTACGAGCAGTACTTC.

The chain is built from TRBV28 and TRBJ2-7; either TRBD1 or TRBD2 may fit D (5 bases each). The CDR3 is 14 residues long. Germline assignment: CDR1 MDHEN and CDR2 SYDVKM. V was trimmed by 7 bases and J by 5 bases, leaving 18 bases between them. CDR3 residues: CASKWGPKGHEQYF. The CDR3 nucleotides are TGTGCCAGCAAATGGGGACCGAAGGGCCACGAGCAGTACTTC.

This clone was detected once. This chain links TRBV28 with TRBJ2-7, with 9 positions matching TRBD1. The germline CDR1 and CDR2 sequences are MDHEN and SYDVKM. V gave up 3 bases and J gave up 2 bases; unmatched junction bases: 5. The length of the CDR3 is 15 residues. The CDR3 bases are TGTGCCAGCAGTTTCCGGGACAGGGTACCCTACGAGCAGTACTTC. This encodes CASSFRDRVPYEQYF.

This clone was counted only a few times. The rearrangement joins TRBV28 to TRBJ2-3; D is unclear. In germline, CDR1 is MDHEN, CDR2 SYDVKM. V was shortened by 5 bases and J by 2 bases, with 14 bases between the two germline ends. The length of the CDR3 is 15 residues. CDR3 region: CASSPDVAYTDTQYF. DNA of the CDR3: TGTGCCAGCAGTCCGGACGTCGCTTACACAGATACGCAGTATTTT.

The V call is TRBV10-2, the J call TRBJ1-3; D not resolved. Germline V CDR1 and CDR2: WSHSY, SAAADI. The CDR3 extends over 13 amino acids. Deletions cut 1 base from V and 0 bases from J, with 1 base between. CDR3 sequence (DNA): TGCGCCAGCAGTGAGTTCTCTGGAAACACCATATATTTT. This encodes CASSEFSGNTIYF.

This clone occurred once. V and J are TRBV4-1 and TRBJ2-3, with TRBD2 matching 8 bases. In germline, CDR1 is MGHRA, CDR2 YSYEKL. This CDR3 is 17 amino acids long. V shed 1 base, J shed 1 base, and the junction held 7 bases outside the gene matches. The CDR3 here is CASSQGEREYGTDTQYF. CDR3 in DNA: TGCGCCAGCAGCCAAGGAGAGCGGGAGTATGGCACAGATACGCAGTATTTT.

The J gene is TRBJ2-7, the V gene TRBV6-5; D is unresolved. Per the germline V gene, CDR1 is MNHEY and CDR2 is SVGAGI. The CDR3 has 10 residues. V was clipped by 8 bases and J by 4 bases, with 6 bases between them. This CDR3 reads CASGDYEQYF. CDR3 coding DNA: TGTGCCAGCGGGGATTACGAGCAGTACTTC.

The chain recombines TRBV7-2 with TRBJ2-7, with 7 positions matching TRBD2. This CDR3 is built from 14 residues. CDR1 is SGHTA, CDR2 FQGNSA, per germline. V was clipped by 7 bases and J by 4 bases; unmatched bases: 10. CDR3 region: CASTPSAGAYEQYF. For the CDR3, the DNA is TGTGCCAGCACCCCGAGCGCGGGAGCGTACGAGCAGTACTTC.

This clone was seen more than once but under ten times. The J gene is TRBJ2-7, the V gene TRBV10-3; D is perhaps TRBD1 or TRBD2 (6 bases each). Trimming took off 0 bases at V and 2 bases at J, with 11 bases between the two ends. Germline CDR1 ENHRY, CDR2 SYGVKD. The CDR3 covers 15 residues. The DNA for the CDR3 is TGTGCCATCAGTGAGTCGGGGGGACATCCCTACGAGCAGTACTTC. Amino acids: CAISESGGHPYEQYF.

The rearrangement links TRBV30 to TRBJ2-7, with 9 bases lining up with TRBD2. Germline trimming cut 1 base from V and 3 bases from J; bases unmatched to any gene: 4. CDR1 and CDR2 (germline): GTSNPN, SVGIG (reference sequence). This CDR3 region has 14 residues. The CDR3 protein is CAWSGGSGSYEQYF. DNA of the CDR3: TGTGCCTGGAGTGGAGGTAGCGGGAGCTACGAGCAGTACTTC.

The chain employs TRBV7-9 and TRBJ1-5, with 12 bases lining up with TRBD1. The junction had 3 bases not matched to a gene; V was cut back by 0 bases and J by 3 bases. The CDR3 spans 17 residues. Looked up from germline, CDR1 is SEHNR and CDR2 is FQNEAQ (reference sequence). CDR3 sequence reads: CASSLAPGQGANQPQHF. The CDR3 DNA is TGTGCCAGCAGCTTAGCTCCGGGACAGGGGGCCAATCAGCCCCAGCATTTT. The entire variable domain, with the rest obtained from reference TRBV7-9 and TRBJ1-5, is as follows: DTGVSQNPRHKITKRGQNVTFRCDPISEHNRLYWYRQTLGQGPEFLTYFQNEAQLEKSRLLSDRFSAERPKGSFSTLEIQRTEQGDSAMYLCASSLAPGQGANQPQHFGDGTRLSIL.

This chain's CDR3 is CASSQPDLAGDEQYF. The CDR3 nucleotides read TGCGCCAGCAGCCAGCCGGACCTGGCGGGGGACGAGCAGTACTTC. The chain combines TRBV4-1 with TRBJ2-7; 7 bases agree with TRBD2. Per the germline V gene, CDR1 is MGHRA and CDR2 is YSYEKL. With V trimmed by 3 bases and J by 5 bases, 10 bases remained unmatched. The CDR3 runs to 15 residues.